This entry lists 18 T cell receptor beta chains sequenced from one sample in a study of T-cell memory formation after mild COVID-19 listed by TCRdb under 2021. Libraries were prepared through 5' RACE. Sequencing took place on an Illumina NovaSeq 6000. TCRdb's own reprocessing of the public reads used fastp at Q25 and MiXCR and kept productive beta chains. Rows are unified per CDR3 protein, each entry keeping the most common DNA and genes. The sample table shows 280,000 or so distinct CDR3 sequences, and over 7% are seen once. The biggest ten clones account for around a fifth of the sample. The specimen was PBMCs or a T cell subset sorted from them (not recorded which). These receptors all stem from a man younger than 30 who had mild COVID-19 (a few samples of this study predate the infection). The sample titles of this study are shuffled in the database, so cell type and time point are left out; the donor was told from shared clones.

This clonotype was seen ten or more times. The chain carries TRBV15 and TRBJ2-5, with 9 bases fitting TRBD1. The V segment lost 3 bases and the J segment 5 bases; nucleotides outside the gene matches: 7. The germline V gene encodes CDR1 LNHNV and CDR2 YYDKDF (reference sequence). The CDR3 contains 15 residues. The CDR3 loop reads CATSSYRGQGETQYF. In DNA, the CDR3 is TGTGCCACCAGCAGCTACAGGGGGCAGGGTGAGACCCAGTACTTC.

This clonotype was counted only a few times. The V and J genes are TRBV7-2 and TRBJ2-5; D not resolved. The CDR3 is 12 residues long. Trimming shortened V by 5 bases and J by 2 bases, and 6 bases separated the two germline ends. The germline V gene encodes CDR1 SGHTA and CDR2 FQGNSA. For the CDR3, the DNA is TGTGCCAGCAGCCAAATTCAAGAGACCCAGTACTTC. Protein product: CASSQIQETQYF.

This clonotype was observed a handful of times. The chain links TRBV5-5 to TRBJ1-5, with a weak D call TRBD1 (5 bases). Germline loops: CDR1 SGHKS, CDR2 YYEKEE (reference sequence). V gave up 4 bases and J gave up 3 bases, with 14 bases separating them. The CDR3 is 15 residues long. CDR3 DNA sequence: TGTGCCAGCAGCCCGACAGAGCCCCTCAATCAGCCCCAGCATTTT. It encodes CASSPTEPLNQPQHF.

This clonotype was observed a handful of times. J is TRBJ2-5 and V is TRBV5-1; 9 bases map to TRBD2. J was trimmed by 3 bases and V by 4 bases; bases with no gene match: 7. Germline V gives CDR1 SGHRS, CDR2 YFSETQ. The CDR3 contains 15 residues. CDR3: CASSPGIAGEETQYF. In DNA, the CDR3 is TGCGCCAGCAGCCCCGGCATAGCGGGGGAAGAGACCCAGTACTTC.

This rearrangement joins TRBV29-1 to TRBJ2-5; TRBD1 is a possible D gene (5 bases). V was shortened by 3 bases and J by 5 bases, with 16 bases between the two germline ends. This CDR3 is built from 14 residues. In germline, CDR1 is SQVTM, CDR2 ANQGSEA. In DNA form, the CDR3 reads TGCAGCGTTGAGGATCGTCAGGGCCGGGAGACCCAGTACTTC. It encodes CSVEDRQGRETQYF.

The genes are TRBV5-1 and TRBJ2-3; the match to TRBD2 covers 15 bases. The CDR3 runs 17 residues. Germline V lookup: CDR1 SGHRS, CDR2 YFSETQ. The V and J ends lost 4 bases and 5 bases, in that order; junction bases with no gene match: 8. The CDR3 nucleotides read TGCGCCAGCAGCCCCAGGACTAGCGGGGGGGCGTTAGATACGCAGTATTTT. Its translation is CASSPRTSGGALDTQYF.

This clonotype was counted many times. This chain uses TRBV7-3 with TRBJ2-2; no reliable D call. V was cut by 3 bases and J by 1 base, with 12 bases left in between. CDR1 SGHTA and CDR2 FQGTGA come from the germline V gene. The CDR3 is 16 amino acids. The CDR3 DNA reads as TGTGCCAGCAGCTTTGTGCATACTGGGAACACCGGGGAGCTGTTTTTT. Protein product: CASSFVHTGNTGELFF.

V gene TRBV5-1 combines with J gene TRBJ1-4; D not certain. The CDR3 has 14 residues. CDR1 is SGHRS, CDR2 YFSETQ, per germline. Trimming shortened V by 1 base and J by 6 bases, and 10 bases separated the two germline ends. CDR3 bases: TGCGCCAGCAGCTTGTCCGGCGGCGATGAAAAACTGTTTTTT. Its translation: CASSLSGGDEKLFF.

The V and J genes are TRBV20-1 and TRBJ1-1, with D possibly TRBD1 on 5 matching bases. This CDR3 is built from 14 residues. Trimming stripped 6 bases from V and 4 bases from J, with 18 bases between. Germline CDR1 reads DFQATT; CDR2 reads SNEGSKA (reference sequence). The CDR3 loop reads CSARDAGGSTEAFF. CDR3 DNA: TGCAGTGCAAGGGACGCCGGAGGGAGCACTGAAGCTTTCTTT.

This clonotype has a handful of counts. The genes are TRBV5-1 and TRBJ1-4, with unresolved D. The CDR3 has 17 amino acids. Germline V gene sequence: CDR1 SGHRS, CDR2 YFSETQ. Trimming removed 3 bases from V and 0 bases from J, with 15 bases in between. This CDR3 reads CASSWPGSTATNEKLFF. CDR3 DNA: TGCGCCAGCAGCTGGCCGGGGAGTACGGCAACTAATGAAAAACTGTTTTTT. Variable domain in full (rest from reference TRBV5-1 and TRBJ1-4): KAGVTQTPRYLIKTRGQQVTLSCSPISGHRSVSWYQQTPGQGLQFLFEYFSETQRNKGNFPGRFSGRQFSNSRSEMNVSTLELGDSALYLCASSWPGSTATNEKLFFGSGTQLSVL.

The chain couples TRBV6-6 to TRBJ2-5, with TRBD1 identical over 7 bases. The CDR3 spans 13 residues. Germline V gives CDR1 MNHNY, CDR2 SVGAGI (reference sequence). The V gene end was trimmed by 7 bases and the J gene end by 4 bases; junction bases not matched to a gene: 6. The CDR3 spells CASTRQGPETQYF. The CDR3 DNA is TGTGCCAGCACCCGACAGGGCCCAGAGACCCAGTACTTC.

DNA of the CDR3: TGTGCCAGCTCAATTACAGGGTCAGATACGCAGTATTTT. Translated, it gives CASSITGSDTQYF. The V and J genes are TRBV18 and TRBJ2-3; possibly TRBD1 for D (6 bases). The germline CDR1 and CDR2 sequences are KGHSH and LQKENI. Trimming cost V 5 bases and J 4 bases, with 10 bases left between them. This CDR3 has 13 amino acids.

This clonotype showed up many times. The V call is TRBV6-1, the J call TRBJ2-7; D may be TRBD2 (5 bases). This CDR3 comprises 13 residues. V lost 0 bases to trimming and J lost 7 bases, with 10 bases between them. Germline lookup yields CDR1 MNHNS and CDR2 SASEGT. The CDR3 loop is CASSEARPGEQYV. DNA of the CDR3: TGTGCCAGCAGTGAAGCCCGACCGGGGGAGCAGTACGTC.

V is TRBV5-5 and J is TRBJ1-3; 8 bases map to TRBD1. This CDR3 is 16 amino acids long. With 4 bases clipped from V and 2 bases from J, the junction kept 8 bases outside the gene matches. Germline V CDR1 and CDR2: SGHKS, YYEKEE (reference sequence). The CDR3 is CASSNWKTGAGNTIYF. CDR3 in DNA: TGTGCCAGCAGCAACTGGAAGACAGGGGCTGGAAACACCATATATTTT.

This clonotype was picked up a small number of times. The chain has TRBV7-9 and TRBJ2-4; TRBD2 might be the D (7 bases). CDR3 length: 17 amino acids. Trimming removed 1 base from V and 6 bases from J, with 19 bases in between. Germline lookup yields CDR1 SEHNR and CDR2 FQNEAQ (reference sequence). CDR3 sequence (DNA): TGTGCCAGCAGCTTAGGGCTCCCGGGGGGCTACGGAAACATTCAGTACTTC. Translation gives CASSLGLPGGYGNIQYF.

CDR3 loop: CATSDSGQGDQPQHF. CDR3 coding DNA: TGTGCCACCAGTGATTCCGGACAGGGAGATCAGCCCCAGCATTTT. This sequence joins TRBV24-1 and TRBJ1-5; 8 bases are a match to TRBD1. CDR3 length: 15 amino acids. V was pared by 2 bases and J by 5 bases, with 4 bases of the junction left unmatched. Per germline, CDR1 KGHDR and CDR2 SFDVKD.

The genes are TRBV12-3 or TRBV12-4 and TRBJ2-3; no reliable D call. The CDR3 totals 13 residues. Trimming left V 5 bases short and J 4 bases short, with 10 bases between. The CDR3 protein is CASSLFGSDTQYF. CDR3 bases: TGTGCCAGCAGTCTCTTTGGTTCAGATACGCAGTATTTT.

The CDR3 DNA follows: TGTGCCAGCAGATCGACAGTGAACACTGAAGCTTTCTTT. Encoded protein: CASRSTVNTEAFF. The J gene is TRBJ1-1, the V gene TRBV7-3; tentative D call: TRBD1 (5 bases). Per the germline V gene, CDR1 is SGHTA and CDR2 is FQGTGA. The V and J ends lost 6 bases and 0 bases respectively, with 8 bases between them. This CDR3 has 13 residues.